Listed here are 25 T cell receptor beta chains from one sample, sequenced in a study of OX40 agonist ivuxolimab in advanced cancers. Clones were sequenced by immunoSEQ multiplex PCR, and TCRdb holds only the in-frame ones, with some missing. The repertoire holds approximately 70,000 clones, with roughly 90% as singletons. The sequenced sample was CD4+ or CD8+ T cells sorted from blood, obtained in a trial of the OX40 agonist ivuxolimab. Every receptor here comes from an adult with an advanced solid tumor such as melanoma, head and neck, liver or kidney cancer.

The chain combines TRBV7-9 with TRBJ2-5; D unresolved. V was cut by 1 base and J by 3 bases, with 3 bases left in between. The CDR3 is 12 amino acids. Germline V gene data show CDR1 as SEHNR and CDR2 as FQNEAQ (reference sequence). Here the CDR3 DNA reads TGTGCCAGCAGCTTAGTCAAAGAGACCCAGTACTTC. This encodes CASSLVKETQYF.

The V gene is TRBV6-5, the J gene TRBJ2-7; 7 positions agree with TRBD1. The germline V gene encodes CDR1 MNHEY and CDR2 SVGAGI. The CDR3 is 12 residues long. V gave up 6 bases and J gave up 6 bases; unmatched junction bases: 5. CDR3 DNA sequence: TGTGCCAGCAGAGCACAGGGGTTCGAGCAGTACTTC. It encodes CASRAQGFEQYF.

The gene calls are TRBV6-5 and TRBJ2-7; no firm D call. Germline V gene sequence: CDR1 MNHEY, CDR2 SVGAGI. The V and J ends lost 2 bases and 0 bases respectively, with 8 bases between them. The CDR3 is 14 residues long. CDR3 residues: CASSYVGSSYEQYF. In DNA, the CDR3 is TGTGCCAGCAGTTACGTGGGCAGCTCCTACGAGCAGTACTTC.

J is TRBJ2-3 and V is TRBV15; 11 positions agree with TRBD2. The CDR3 sequence is 16 residues long. The V and J ends lost 1 base and 6 bases, in that order; junction bases with no gene match: 6. CDR1 is LNHNV, CDR2 YYDKDF, per germline (reference sequence). CDR3 sequence: CATSRAEASGRDTQYF. The CDR3 region has the DNA TGTGCCACCAGCAGAGCTGAGGCTAGCGGGAGGGATACGCAGTATTTT.

The chain is built from TRBV2 and TRBJ1-5; D gene uncertain. This CDR3 has 12 residues. V lost 1 base, J lost 9 bases, and 7 bases lay in between. The germline gives CDR1 SNHLY, CDR2 FYNNEI. The CDR3 is CASSEDSTPQHF. CDR3 DNA: TGTGCCAGCAGTGAAGATTCAACGCCCCAGCATTTT.

CDR3 coding DNA: TGTGCCAGCAGCAAAACTAGCGGGGTCAAAGAGACCCAGTACTTC. Its protein is CASSKTSGVKETQYF. The rearrangement uses TRBV7-8 and TRBJ2-5; 10 positions match TRBD2. J lost 3 bases, V lost 5 bases, and 6 bases had no gene match. CDR3 length: 15 residues. CDR1 SGHVS and CDR2 FQNEAQ come from the germline V gene.

The rearrangement uses TRBV4-2 and TRBJ2-5; 14 bases are shared with TRBD2. The CDR3 contains 17 residues. V lost 1 base and J lost 4; bases outside the gene matches: 5. CDR1 LGHNA and CDR2 YNFKEQ come from the germline V gene. DNA for the CDR3: TGTGCCAGCAGCCAAGGGGGGACTAGCGGGAGCAGAGAGACCCAGTACTTC. It is translated as CASSQGGTSGSRETQYF.

The chain's CDR3 is CASSVGTSGPPFDEQFF. For the CDR3, the DNA is TGTGCCAGCAGCGTAGGGACTAGCGGGCCCCCTTTCGATGAGCAGTTCTTC. The V and J genes are TRBV9 and TRBJ2-1; 11 nucleotides line up with TRBD2. This CDR3 has 17 residues. The junction had 10 bases not matched to a gene; V was cut back by 0 bases and J by 8 bases. Germline V gene sequence: CDR1 SGDLS, CDR2 YYNGEE.

The chain links TRBV9 to TRBJ2-4, with D hard to call. CDR1 and CDR2 (germline): SGDLS, YYNGEE. This CDR3 spans 13 amino acids. V lost 1 base and J 6 bases, leaving 8 bases between the germline ends. For the CDR3, the DNA is TGTGCCAGCAGCGTACCAGGAAGAAACATTCAGTACTTC. Its protein product is CASSVPGRNIQYF.

The chain combines TRBV10-3 with TRBJ1-1; 8 bases map to TRBD1. CDR3 size: 16 residues. V was clipped by 3 bases and J by 1 base; unmatched bases: 7. Germline V gene data show CDR1 as ENHRY and CDR2 as SYGVKD. The CDR3 DNA follows: TGTGCCATCAGTGAACCCAGGACAGGGCGGAACACTGAAGCTTTCTTT. It encodes CAISEPRTGRNTEAFF.

The chain carries TRBV18 and TRBJ1-4, with TRBD1 as a possible D gene (5 bases). This CDR3 contains 15 residues. From germline, CDR1 is KGHSH and CDR2 LQKENI. The ends were cut back, 5 bases at V and 1 base at J, with 11 bases in the middle. The CDR3 bases are TGTGCCAGCTCATCGTCAGGGAGAACTAATGAAAAACTGTTTTTT. This encodes CASSSSGRTNEKLFF. Combining the CDR3 with reference TRBV18 and TRBJ1-4 gives the whole variable domain NAGVMQNPRHLVRRRGQEARLRCSPMKGHSHVYWYRQLPEEGLKFMVYLQKENIIDESGMPKERFSAEFPKEGPSILRIQQVVRGDSAAYFCASSSSGRTNEKLFFGSGTQLSVL.

This clone was counted a few times. This chain links TRBV7-9 with TRBJ1-1; D is ambiguous. Trimming took 4 bases from V and 1 from J, leaving 19 bases between them. Per germline, CDR1 SEHNR and CDR2 FQNEAQ (reference sequence). The CDR3 length is 17 residues. The CDR3 region is CASSSPRADVWNTEAFF. DNA for the CDR3: TGTGCCAGCAGCTCCCCTAGAGCGGACGTCTGGAACACTGAAGCTTTCTTT.

Only one count was recorded for this clone. The rearrangement uses TRBV27 and TRBJ1-3; no clear D gene. Trimming removed 0 bases at V and 0 bases at J, with 9 bases between. Germline V gene sequence: CDR1 MNHEY, CDR2 SMNVEV (reference sequence). There are 16 residues in the CDR3. CDR3 sequence: CASSLSSGLSGNTIYF. The CDR3 DNA follows: TGTGCCAGCAGTTTATCGTCCGGACTCTCTGGAAACACCATATATTTT.

This clone was detected a few times. The genes are TRBV30 and TRBJ1-1, with D unresolved. Germline values: CDR1 GTSNPN, CDR2 SVGIG (reference sequence). The germline V and J ends were trimmed by 0 bases and 5 bases, with 10 bases remaining between them. This CDR3 comprises 13 residues. The CDR3 here is CAWSVSRRTEAFF. CDR3 sequence (DNA): TGTGCCTGGAGTGTATCCAGGAGGACTGAAGCTTTCTTT.

This sequence joins TRBV5-5 and TRBJ2-5; 9 nucleotides line up with TRBD1. Germline values: CDR1 SGHKS, CDR2 YYEKEE (reference sequence). With 8 bases clipped from V and 6 bases from J, the junction kept 5 bases outside the gene matches. The CDR3 totals 12 residues. The CDR3 loop is CASSQGAQTQYF. The CDR3 nucleotides are TGTGCCAGTTCACAGGGGGCACAGACCCAGTACTTC.

The chain uses TRBV6-4 and TRBJ2-1, with D possibly matching TRBD2 (6 bases). From germline, CDR1 is MRHNA and CDR2 SNTAGT. The V and J ends lost 6 bases and 4 bases respectively, with 16 bases between them. The length of the CDR3 is 15 residues. CDR3 in DNA: TGTGCCAGCAGCCCATCATGGGGGGATTACAATGAGCAGTTCTTC. The encoded protein is CASSPSWGDYNEQFF.

This chain joins TRBV7-8 and TRBJ1-2; D perhaps matches TRBD1 (6 bases). The V end was cut by 2 bases, the J end by 0 bases, with 10 bases between. Germline assignment: CDR1 SGHVS and CDR2 FQNEAQ. This CDR3 has 15 residues. The CDR3, as DNA: TGTGCCAGCAGCTTATCGGCAGGGGCTAACTATGGCTACACCTTC. It encodes CASSLSAGANYGYTF.

V and J are TRBV6-5 and TRBJ2-4; 10 bases fit TRBD1. Per the germline V gene, CDR1 is MNHEY and CDR2 is SVGAGI. The CDR3 totals 14 residues. The trim removed 6 bases at V and 7 bases at J, leaving 6 bases unmatched. CDR3 sequence (DNA): TGTGCCAGCAGATCGGGACAGGGGACGAACATTCAGTACTTC. Encoded protein: CASRSGQGTNIQYF.

The rearrangement joins TRBV19 to TRBJ2-2; D unclear. The germline V and J ends were trimmed by 1 base and 0 bases, with 9 bases remaining between them. The germline CDR1 and CDR2 sequences are LNHDA and SQIVND (reference sequence). The CDR3 covers 16 residues. CDR3 protein: CASSIAAWANTGELFF. DNA of the CDR3: TGTGCCAGTAGTATAGCCGCCTGGGCGAACACCGGGGAGCTGTTTTTT.

The chain recombines TRBV27 with TRBJ2-7, with 7 bases lining up with TRBD1. The germline gives CDR1 MNHEY, CDR2 SMNVEV (reference sequence). This CDR3 contains 15 residues. V gave up 5 bases and J gave up 3 bases; unmatched junction bases: 10. The CDR3 region is CASSKDDRAIYEQYF. CDR3 in DNA: TGTGCCAGCAGTAAGGATGACAGGGCCATCTACGAGCAGTACTTC.

The V gene is TRBV4-3, the J gene TRBJ2-1; 9 nucleotides agree with TRBD2. CDR1 and CDR2 from the germline V gene are LGHNA and YSLEER. This CDR3 has 16 residues. Losses at the gene ends were 0 bases for V and 4 bases for J; bases not matched to a gene: 4. The CDR3 sequence: CASSQDPSGRYNEQFF. The CDR3 DNA sequence: TGCGCCAGCAGCCAAGATCCCAGCGGGAGGTACAATGAGCAGTTCTTC.

The chain combines TRBV7-2 with TRBJ1-1; 8 bases are shared with TRBD1. This CDR3 region has 17 residues. V shed 2 bases, J shed 4 bases, and the junction held 12 bases outside the gene matches. Germline V gives CDR1 SGHTA, CDR2 FQGNSA. The CDR3 sequence is CASSLPPQGGWATEAFF. In DNA form, the CDR3 reads TGTGCCAGCAGCTTACCCCCACAGGGGGGGTGGGCCACTGAAGCTTTCTTT.

This sequence joins TRBV27 and TRBJ2-7, with D tentatively TRBD1 or TRBD2 (5 bases each). This CDR3 region has 11 residues. Per germline, CDR1 MNHEY and CDR2 SMNVEV (reference sequence). The ends were cut back, 8 bases at V and 3 bases at J, with 8 bases in the middle. The CDR3 DNA reads TGTGCCAGCGGGGGATTCTACGAGCAGTACTTC. It is translated as CASGGFYEQYF.

The chain links TRBV6-6 to TRBJ1-1, with D tentatively TRBD1 (6 bases). Looked up from germline, CDR1 is MNHNY and CDR2 is SVGAGI (reference sequence). Trimming took 10 bases from V and 1 from J, leaving 16 bases between them. The CDR3 has 14 amino acids. This CDR3 is CAIRRGQQNTEAFF. DNA for the CDR3: TGTGCCATCCGCCGGGGACAACAGAACACTGAAGCTTTCTTT.

The CDR3 reads CASSLASGPPHSYNEQFF. As DNA, the CDR3 is TGTGCCAGCAGCTTGGCTAGCGGGCCTCCCCACTCCTACAATGAGCAGTTCTTC. The rearrangement links TRBV5-7 to TRBJ2-1; 8 nucleotides align to TRBD2. TRBV5-7 is classed as an ORF, of uncertain function. The CDR3 runs 18 residues. V lost 0 bases, J lost 0 bases, and 8 bases stayed unmatched.